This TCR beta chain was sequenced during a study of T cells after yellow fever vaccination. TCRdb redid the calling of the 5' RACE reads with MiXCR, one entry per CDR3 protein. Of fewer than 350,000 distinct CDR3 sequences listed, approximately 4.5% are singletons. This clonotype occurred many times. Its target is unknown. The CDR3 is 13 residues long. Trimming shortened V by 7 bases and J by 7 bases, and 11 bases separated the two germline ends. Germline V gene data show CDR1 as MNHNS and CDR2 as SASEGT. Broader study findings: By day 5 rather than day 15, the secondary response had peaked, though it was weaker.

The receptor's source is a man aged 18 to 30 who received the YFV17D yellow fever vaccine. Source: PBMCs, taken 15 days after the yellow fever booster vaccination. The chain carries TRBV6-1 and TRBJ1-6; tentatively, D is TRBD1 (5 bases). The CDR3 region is CASMGVGNSPLHF. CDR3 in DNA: TGTGCCAGCATGGGGGTGGGCAATTCACCCCTCCACTTT.